This entry lists 6 T cell receptor beta chains sequenced from one sample in a study of T cell repertoires in cytomegalovirus infection (dated by TCRdb to between 2018 and 2021). The data were produced on an Illumina HiSeq 1500. Clones were called with MiXCR by TCRdb after fastp trimmed the public reads at Q25, and only in-frame beta chains were retained. Every CDR3 protein is listed once, alongside the most common genes and DNA of its rows. The sample table lists around 89,000 distinct CDR3 sequences, about 29% of them with a count of one. The ten largest clones represent approximately 71% of the sample. Antigens of these TCRs are unknown. This specimen's treatment or condition label, per the study, means: in vitro stimulation with specific CMV peptide epitopes to enrich CMV-specific T cells. Sequencing was performed on CD8+ T cells from cultured PBMCs, taken from culture after CMV antigen stimulation. These receptors were collected from a human donor in good health (CMV status not recorded). Some clones in this sample may be carry-over from other donors' samples.

The chain employs TRBV18 and TRBJ2-5; 12 bases align to TRBD1. The CDR3 spans 18 residues. CDR1 and CDR2 (germline): KGHSH, LQKENI. J gave up 3 bases and V 4 bases, and 12 bases lay outside the gene matches. The DNA of the CDR3 is TGTGCCAGCTCACTATTCAGGGGACAGGGGGCGATCGAAGAGACCCAGTACTTC. Encoded protein: CASSLFRGQGAIEETQYF. Using reference TRBV18 and TRBJ2-5 for the parts outside the CDR3, the full variable domain is NAGVMQNPRHLVRRRGQEARLRCSPMKGHSHVYWYRQLPEEGLKFMVYLQKENIIDESGMPKERFSAEFPKEGPSILRIQQVVRGDSAAYFCASSLFRGQGAIEETQYFGPGTRLLVL.

This sequence joins TRBV6-5 and TRBJ1-1; D might be TRBD1 (6 bases). The CDR3 spans 14 residues. The V end lost 6 bases, the J end lost 3 bases, and 14 bases lay between the germline ends. Germline CDR1 reads MNHEY; CDR2 reads SVGAGI. The CDR3 sequence: CASRKRGGDTEAFF. CDR3 bases: TGTGCCAGCAGGAAAAGGGGGGGGGACACTGAAGCTTTCTTT.

This clonotype has a handful of counts. The rearrangement links TRBV19 to TRBJ1-2, with D unresolved. The CDR3 runs to 15 residues. V lost 9 bases and J 8 bases, leaving 25 bases between the germline ends. Germline CDR1 reads LNHDA; CDR2 reads SQIVND (reference sequence). The CDR3 region is CASHPGQVYPRGYTF. For the CDR3, the DNA is TGTGCCAGCCACCCCGGGCAGGTATATCCGCGGGGCTACACCTTC.

The chain has TRBV7-2 and TRBJ1-3; D is ambiguous. The CDR3 has 14 amino acids. Trimming shortened V by 6 bases and J by 5 bases, and 14 bases separated the two germline ends. Per germline, CDR1 SGHTA and CDR2 FQGNSA. The CDR3 DNA reads TGTGCCAGCAGTTTTATGGGTATTAGAAACACCATATATTTT. It translates to CASSFMGIRNTIYF. The whole variable domain, remainder taken from reference TRBV7-2 and TRBJ1-3, is GAGVSQSPSNKVTEKGKDVELRCDPISGHTALYWYRQSLGQGLEFLIYFQGNSAPDKSGLPSDRFSAERTGGSVSTLTIQRTQQEDSAVYLCASSFMGIRNTIYFGEGSWLTVV.

The sample holds a few counts of this clonotype. CDR3 DNA sequence: TGTGCCAGCAGTTTAATTGGGGATACGCAGTATTTT. This gives the protein CASSLIGDTQYF. The genes are TRBV12-3 or TRBV12-4 and TRBJ2-3; no clear D gene. There are 12 residues in the CDR3. Trimming took 2 bases from V and 6 from J, leaving 6 bases between them.

The chain has TRBV30 and TRBJ2-1, with TRBD2 matching 7 bases. The J segment lost 0 bases and the V segment lost 4 bases, leaving 6 bases of the junction unmatched. The germline CDR1 and CDR2 sequences are GTSNPN and SVGIG (reference sequence). The CDR3 totals 15 residues. The CDR3 sequence is CAWTTGTNSYNEQFF. For the CDR3, the DNA is TGTGCCTGGACCACCGGGACTAACTCCTACAATGAGCAGTTCTTC.